These 29 T cell receptor beta chains came from one sample sequenced in a study of beta chain features in type 1 diabetes. Expressed TCRB transcripts were sequenced after all isolated RNA was converted to cDNA. Sequenced by immunoSEQ multiplex PCR; TCRdb stores in-frame clones only, minus some. The sample carries some 220,000 clones, approximately 11% recorded once. Material for sequencing was central memory CD4+ T cells from blood. These receptors originate from a young man in good health.

In its sample, this clone is medium-sized. Other nucleotide sequences in the sample specify the same CDR3. The genes are TRBV19 and TRBJ2-1; TRBD2 aligns across 8 bases. Unmatched junction bases numbered 4, after V lost 1 base and J lost 2 bases. CDR3 length: 16 residues. Germline V gives CDR1 LNHDA, CDR2 SQIVND (reference sequence). The CDR3 sequence is CASSIGRAGAYNEQFF. In nucleotides, the CDR3 is TGTGCCAGTAGTATAGGTCGAGCGGGAGCCTACAATGAGCAGTTCTTC. Variable domain in full (rest from reference TRBV19 and TRBJ2-1): DGGITQSPKYLFRKEGQNVTLSCEQNLNHDAMYWYRQDPGQGLRLIYYSQIVNDFQKGDIAEGYSVSREKKESFPLTVTSAQKNPTAFYLCASSIGRAGAYNEQFFGPGTRLTVL.

The rearrangement uses TRBV23-1 and TRBJ2-1; 13 nucleotides line up with TRBD2. TRBV23-1 is treated as an ORF (open reading frame) with a function not yet certain. This CDR3 is built from 19 residues. Losses at the gene ends were 2 bases for V and 1 base for J; bases not matched to a gene: 8. In DNA, the CDR3 is TGCGCCAGCAGTCAAGGACTGGAGACTAGCGGGAGGTCCTACAATGAGCAGTTCTTC. Its protein is CASSQGLETSGRSYNEQFF.

This clone was counted between two and nine times. The rearrangement links TRBV6-1 to TRBJ2-1, with 10 bases fitting TRBD1. This CDR3 has 15 residues. Germline lookup yields CDR1 MNHNS and CDR2 SASEGT. V shed 4 bases, J shed 8 bases, and the junction held 8 bases outside the gene matches. The CDR3 bases are TGTGCCAGCAGTGTAAGGGACAGGGGCGGCGATGAGCAGTTCTTC. Encoded protein: CASSVRDRGGDEQFF.

The chain links TRBV18 to TRBJ2-5; D not certain. Trimming shortened V by 2 bases and J by 5 bases, and 9 bases separated the two germline ends. The CDR3 totals 13 residues. Germline CDR1 is KGHSH and CDR2 is LQKENI. This CDR3 is CASSPGDRETQYF. The CDR3 region has the DNA TGTGCCAGCTCACCAGGTGATCGGGAGACCCAGTACTTC.

This clone was picked up many times. The CDR3 DNA reads as TGTGCCAGCAGCCTGGGACTAGCGGGAGCTGATACGCAGTATTTT. It yields the protein CASSLGLAGADTQYF. The chain combines TRBV14 with TRBJ2-3, with 14 bases matching TRBD2. After removal of 4 bases from V and 6 bases from J, the junction contained 3 bases not matched to a gene. The germline V gene encodes CDR1 SGHDN and CDR2 FVKESK. This CDR3 comprises 15 residues.

The gene calls are TRBV19 and TRBJ1-5; no clear D gene. The V gene lost 8 bases and the J gene lost 7 bases, with 12 bases spanning the gap. Germline CDR1 reads LNHDA; CDR2 reads SQIVND (reference sequence). The CDR3 contains 12 residues. Written as DNA, the CDR3 is TGTGCCAGTCGCTCGGGTGCGCAGCCCCAGCATTTT. Translating it yields CASRSGAQPQHF.

This clone was found a few times. The V and J genes are TRBV6-5 and TRBJ1-2; tentatively, D is TRBD1 (6 bases). Germline V CDR1 and CDR2: MNHEY, SVGAGI. This CDR3 is 15 amino acids long. V lost 7 bases and J 5 bases, leaving 20 bases between the germline ends. CDR3 amino acids: CASTSHQQGRYGYTF. The DNA for the CDR3 is TGTGCCAGCACCTCCCACCAGCAGGGGAGGTATGGCTACACCTTC.

V gene TRBV9 combines with J gene TRBJ2-3, with D perhaps TRBD2 (6 bases). Trimming shortened V by 0 bases and J by 2 bases, and 10 bases separated the two germline ends. Germline CDR1 SGDLS, CDR2 YYNGEE. The CDR3 length is 15 residues. The CDR3 nucleotides are TGTGCCAGCAGCGTAGGCGGGAAGATCACAGATACGCAGTATTTT. Its protein is CASSVGGKITDTQYF.

In this sample, this clone turned up a few times. This chain connects TRBV5-1 to TRBJ2-1; 8 nucleotides line up with TRBD2. The germline V gene encodes CDR1 SGHRS and CDR2 YFSETQ. Trimming at V came to 5 bases and at J to 7 bases, leaving 11 bases not matched to a gene. The CDR3 has 15 amino acids. This chain's CDR3 is CASSSTAGVGNEQFF. CDR3 nucleotides: TGCGCCAGCAGTTCTACAGCGGGAGTGGGGAATGAGCAGTTCTTC. The full variable domain, its missing parts supplied by reference TRBV5-1 and TRBJ2-1, is KAGVTQTPRYLIKTRGQQVTLSCSPISGHRSVSWYQQTPGQGLQFLFEYFSETQRNKGNFPGRFSGRQFSNSRSEMNVSTLELGDSALYLCASSSTAGVGNEQFFGPGTRLTVL.

The chain is built from TRBV28 and TRBJ2-6; either TRBD1 or TRBD2 may fit D (5 bases each). Germline CDR1 is MDHEN and CDR2 is SYDVKM. Trimming took off 5 bases at V and 4 bases at J, with 15 bases between the two ends. The CDR3 is 16 residues long. CDR3 DNA: TGTGCCAGCAGTGGGGACGTCTCATCGGGGGCCAACGTCCTGACTTTC. Its translation is CASSGDVSSGANVLTF.

This clone occurred a few times. The rearrangement uses TRBV2 and TRBJ2-5; no clear D gene. The CDR3 extends over 11 amino acids. Germline CDR1 SNHLY, CDR2 FYNNEI. V lost 4 bases, J lost 4 bases, and 4 bases lay in between. The CDR3 here is CASSVLETQYF. In DNA form, the CDR3 reads TGTGCCAGCAGTGTTTTAGAGACCCAGTACTTC.

This clone was observed at least ten times. V gene TRBV5-1 combines with J gene TRBJ1-2, with a tentative D call TRBD1 (5 bases). Per the germline V gene, CDR1 is SGHRS and CDR2 is YFSETQ. The CDR3 sequence is 12 residues long. V was cut by 4 bases and J by 7 bases, with 11 bases left in between. CDR3 nucleotides: TGCGCCAGCAGCCCAGGGACTTCTGGCTACACCTTC. It translates to CASSPGTSGYTF.

CDR3 amino acids: CASSYQGGGELFF. Written as DNA, the CDR3 is TGTGCCAGCAGTTACCAAGGTGGCGGGGAGCTGTTTTTT. V and J are TRBV6-5 and TRBJ2-2; D unclear. In germline, CDR1 is MNHEY, CDR2 SVGAGI. This CDR3 region has 13 residues. The ends were cut back, 2 bases at V and 7 bases at J, with 8 bases in the middle.

A remark on this clone: Distinct nucleotide sequences in the sample also encode this CDR3. V usage is TRBV7-2 and J usage is TRBJ1-2; the D is unclear. CDR3 length: 12 residues. The germline V and J ends were trimmed by 2 bases and 11 bases, with 12 bases remaining between them. Germline V gives CDR1 SGHTA, CDR2 FQGNSA. CDR3 in DNA: TGTGCCAGCAGCTTACAGCAGAGTGGGTACACCTTC. It encodes CASSLQQSGYTF.

This clone was picked up a small number of times. This chain links TRBV7-9 with TRBJ2-7; possibly TRBD1 for D (5 bases). The germline V and J ends were trimmed by 11 bases and 3 bases, with 14 bases remaining between them. The CDR3 runs to 12 residues. Per the germline V gene, CDR1 is SEHNR and CDR2 is FQNEAQ (reference sequence). The CDR3: CAERQGHYEQYF. CDR3 nucleotide sequence: TGTGCCGAACGGCAGGGCCACTACGAGCAGTACTTC.

The rearrangement links TRBV4-3 to TRBJ2-3; a possible D gene is TRBD1 (5 bases). Germline CDR1 is LGHNA and CDR2 is YSLEER. The CDR3 has 14 residues. Trimming left V 3 bases short and J 1 base short, with 8 bases between. The CDR3 region has the DNA TGCGCCAGCAGCCAGGGGCTCGGCACAGATACGCAGTATTTT. Encoded protein: CASSQGLGTDTQYF.

There are a few counts of this clone. The chain combines TRBV10-3 with TRBJ1-3; D is possibly TRBD1 (6 bases). Trimming left V 4 bases short and J 2 bases short, with 12 bases between. The CDR3 runs to 15 residues. CDR1 and CDR2 from the germline V gene are ENHRY and SYGVKD. CDR3: CAISAVQGAGNTIYF. The CDR3 DNA sequence: TGTGCCATCAGTGCGGTACAGGGAGCTGGAAACACCATATATTTT.

CDR3 sequence: CASSKATSGRYEQYF. The DNA of the CDR3 is TGTGCCAGCAGCAAAGCGACTAGCGGTCGGTACGAGCAGTACTTC. The chain links TRBV21-1 to TRBJ2-7; whether TRBD2, the table's D call, matches the DNA was not checked. TRBV21-1 is marked as a pseudogene. The CDR3 spans 15 residues.

This clone showed up just a few times. The chain couples TRBV6-6 to TRBJ2-2; 10 bases are a match to TRBD2. The V segment lost 1 base and the J segment 1 base; nucleotides outside the gene matches: 0. This CDR3 is 16 amino acids long. Germline V CDR1 and CDR2: MNHNY, SVGAGI (reference sequence). The CDR3 loop is CASSYWTSGNTGELFF. The CDR3 DNA is TGTGCCAGCAGTTACTGGACTAGCGGGAACACCGGGGAGCTGTTTTTT.

This clone was observed a handful of times. This rearrangement joins TRBV7-2 to TRBJ2-7; no reliable D call. The V end lost 2 bases, the J end lost 7 bases, and 15 bases lay between the germline ends. This CDR3 is 14 amino acids long. CDR1 and CDR2 from the germline V gene are SGHTA and FQGNSA. In nucleotides, the CDR3 is TGTGCCAGCAGCTTACGAGGTGGCTTCGAGGAGCAGTACTTC. Residues: CASSLRGGFEEQYF.

This clone has a handful of counts. The chain carries TRBV10-1 and TRBJ2-2; D may be TRBD1 or TRBD2 (6 bases each). V shed 8 bases and J shed 1 base, with 11 bases lying between them. This CDR3 contains 14 residues. CDR1 WNHNN and CDR2 SYGVQD come from the germline V gene (reference sequence). This CDR3 reads CASGGTKNTGELFF. CDR3 sequence (DNA): TGCGCCAGCGGGGGGACAAAGAACACCGGGGAGCTGTTTTTT.

Only a few counts were recorded for this clone. The V call is TRBV29-1, the J call TRBJ2-5; D remains unclear. Germline lookup yields CDR1 SQVTM and CDR2 ANQGSEA. The germline V and J ends were trimmed by 2 bases and 2 bases, with 9 bases remaining between them. This CDR3 is 13 amino acids long. The DNA of the CDR3 is TGCAGCGTTGAAACGGCGGTGCAAGAGACCCAGTACTTC. Its protein product is CSVETAVQETQYF.

This clone was counted ten times or more. The chain combines TRBV4-1 with TRBJ2-7, with D uncertain. Trimming removed 1 base from V and 0 bases from J, with 10 bases in between. CDR1 and CDR2 from the germline V gene are MGHRA and YSYEKL. The CDR3 loop spans 15 amino acids. CDR3 amino acids: CASSQALFSSYEQYF. Here the CDR3 DNA reads TGCGCCAGCAGCCAAGCTCTGTTTTCCTCCTACGAGCAGTACTTC.

With respect to this clone: This sample also contains other DNA sequences that code for the same CDR3. The rearrangement links TRBV6-1 to TRBJ2-5, with D hard to call. Per the germline V gene, CDR1 is MNHNS and CDR2 is SASEGT. This CDR3 spans 13 amino acids. V lost 4 bases to trimming and J lost 1 base, with 7 bases between them. The CDR3 sequence is CASSGPRQETQYF. As DNA, the CDR3 is TGTGCCAGCAGTGGGCCCCGCCAAGAGACCCAGTACTTC.

This clone has just a few counts. Additional DNA sequences in this sample encode the identical CDR3. The chain links TRBV20-1 to TRBJ2-7; perhaps D is TRBD1 or TRBD2 (5 bases each). V lost 7 bases and J lost 2, with 9 bases in between. This CDR3 comprises 11 residues. The germline V gene has CDR1 DFQATT and CDR2 SNEGSKA (reference sequence). CDR3 residues: CSVRGAYEQYF. CDR3 DNA: TGCAGTGTCCGAGGGGCCTACGAGCAGTACTTC.

At least ten counts were recorded for this clone. V and J are TRBV4-3 and TRBJ2-1; 10 nucleotides match TRBD2. Unmatched junction bases numbered 1, after V lost 1 base and J lost 7 bases. The CDR3 has 14 residues. Germline CDR1 is LGHNA and CDR2 is YSLEER. CDR3 coding DNA: TGCGCCAGCAGCCAAGTAGCGGGAGGTAATGAGCAGTTCTTC. Translated: CASSQVAGGNEQFF.

This clone appeared a few times. The chain uses TRBV9 and TRBJ2-7; TRBD2 matches at 7 bases. V lost 0 bases, J lost 2 bases, and 5 bases stayed unmatched. In germline, CDR1 is SGDLS, CDR2 YYNGEE. The CDR3 length is 15 residues. This CDR3 reads CASSVGEGKAYEQYF. DNA of the CDR3: TGTGCCAGCAGCGTAGGGGAGGGGAAAGCCTACGAGCAGTACTTC.

The chain joins TRBV2 to TRBJ2-1, with 12 bases aligning to TRBD2. V lost 1 base and J lost 8; bases outside the gene matches: 12. CDR3 length equals 18 residues. The V gene's germline CDR1 is SNHLY and CDR2 FYNNEI. The CDR3 DNA is TGTGCCAGCAGTGAAGAGGAACTAGCGGGAGGCCCGCGGCATGAGCAGTTCTTC. It translates to CASSEEELAGGPRHEQFF.

This clone has only a few counts. The chain joins TRBV7-9 to TRBJ2-1, with D uncertain. The CDR3 loop spans 13 amino acids. Trimming removed 5 bases from V and 0 bases from J, with 5 bases in between. Germline V gene sequence: CDR1 SEHNR, CDR2 FQNEAQ (reference sequence). The CDR3 sequence is CASSRDSYNEQFF. Here the CDR3 DNA reads TGTGCCAGCAGCAGGGACTCCTACAATGAGCAGTTCTTC.